The T cell receptor beta chain described here comes from a study of blood T cell repertoires in COVID-19. Looking at the study overall: Nucleic acid was either cDNA or gDNA, and it came from T cells, B-cell-depleted T cells, or PBMCs.

Clones were sequenced by immunoSEQ multiplex PCR, and TCRdb holds only the in-frame ones, with some missing. This sample has 200,000 or so clones, with 88% found just once. The study counted Cohort 3 donors as recovered given two negative PCRs, clearance, or symptom resolution. Losses at the gene ends were 1 base for V and 8 bases for J; bases not matched to a gene: 15. Per germline, CDR1 LGHNA and CDR2 YNFKEQ. The CDR3 is 17 residues long. The sequencing sample was made of PBMCs or T cells enriched from blood (not recorded which). This clonotype was sampled from a woman in her twenties or thirties who had recovered from COVID-19. The rearrangement uses TRBV4-2 and TRBJ1-2; 8 bases are a match to TRBD1. For the CDR3, the DNA is TGTGCCAGCAGCCAAGTATGGGACAGGTCGGGCCGTCGGGGCTACACCTTC. Its protein is CASSQVWDRSGRRGYTF.